These 17 T cell receptor beta chains were all obtained from the same sample, sequenced in a study of beta chain features in type 1 diabetes. The authors reverse transcribed all of the isolated RNA, so sequencing captured expressed TCRB transcripts. Generated by immunoSEQ multiplex PCR, the TCRdb table keeps only in-frame clones and is missing some. The sample has hundreds of thousands of clones, about a sixth seen once. Material: naive CD4+ T cells from blood. Receptors were obtained from a man younger than 30 in good health.

With regard to this clone: A read error may produce the germline difference seen at one junction end. The chain carries TRBV9 and TRBJ1-2; 11 nucleotides match TRBD1. CDR3 length equals 14 residues. Germline V gene lookup returns CDR1 SGDLS and CDR2 YYNGEE. CDR3 protein: CASSVAWTGGGSTF. The CDR3 DNA is TGTGCCAGCAGCGTCGCATGGACAGGGGGCGGCTCCACCTTC.

The CDR3 loop reads CASSLTGDSGANVLTF. In DNA, the CDR3 is TGTGCCAGCAGTTTAACGGGGGACTCTGGGGCCAACGTCCTGACTTTC. The gene calls are TRBV28 and TRBJ2-6, with D tentatively TRBD2 (6 bases). CDR3 length: 16 amino acids. Per the germline V gene, CDR1 is MDHEN and CDR2 is SYDVKM. Trimming cost V 2 bases and J 0 bases, with 8 bases left between them.

This clone was counted only a few times. V and J are TRBV4-1 and TRBJ1-4; D is uncertain. Between the trimmed V and J ends, which lost 1 base and 4 bases, there was a span of 10 bases. The CDR3 is made up of 15 amino acids. Germline-derived CDR1 and CDR2 are MGHRA and YSYEKL. CDR3 nucleotide sequence: TGCGCCAGCAGCCAAGGGCAGACATTTAATGAAAAACTGTTTTTT. The encoded protein is CASSQGQTFNEKLFF.

This CDR3 is CASSLFYRTNTEAFF. The CDR3 nucleotides are TGTGCCAGCAGTTTATTTTACAGGACGAACACTGAAGCTTTCTTT. V and J are TRBV27 and TRBJ1-1; D is possibly TRBD1 (5 bases). Trimming removed 1 base from V and 1 base from J, with 10 bases in between. This CDR3 is built from 15 residues. Germline V lookup: CDR1 MNHEY, CDR2 SMNVEV (reference sequence).

V usage is TRBV7-2 and J usage is TRBJ2-1, with D perhaps matching TRBD1 (5 bases). Germline V lookup: CDR1 SGHTA, CDR2 FQGNSA. Trimming took 1 base from V and 6 from J, leaving 13 bases between them. This CDR3 is 15 amino acids long. DNA of the CDR3: TGTGCCAGCAGCTTAGTGGTTGGGGCGGTCAATGAGCAGTTCTTC. Translating it yields CASSLVVGAVNEQFF.

V usage is TRBV28 and J usage is TRBJ1-5, with D maybe TRBD1 (5 bases). The germline V and J ends were trimmed by 1 base and 2 bases, with 12 bases remaining between them. CDR3 size: 16 residues. Germline V gene lookup returns CDR1 MDHEN and CDR2 SYDVKM. CDR3 residues: CASSLYGRAGNQPQHF. DNA for the CDR3: TGTGCCAGCAGTTTATATGGCAGGGCTGGCAATCAGCCCCAGCATTTT.

This clone was observed a few times. The rearrangement uses TRBV10-3 and TRBJ1-1; the D is unclear. Trimming removed 10 bases at V and 1 base at J, with 19 bases between. In germline, CDR1 is ENHRY, CDR2 SYGVKD. This CDR3 spans 15 amino acids. CDR3 region: CATAPDGLQNTEAFF. Written as DNA, the CDR3 is TGTGCCACCGCCCCGGACGGACTCCAGAACACTGAAGCTTTCTTT.

This clone occurred a few times. This chain links TRBV5-1 with TRBJ2-3; D not certain. Trimming took 0 bases from V and 3 from J, leaving 5 bases between them. CDR1 and CDR2 from the germline V gene are SGHRS and YFSETQ. The CDR3 runs to 13 residues. CDR3 bases: TGCGCCAGCAGCTTGGCCGAAACAGATACGCAGTATTTT. Translation gives CASSLAETDTQYF.

This clone has only a few counts. V is TRBV4-3 and J is TRBJ2-7; no definite D call. Germline V gene lookup returns CDR1 LGHNA and CDR2 YSLEER. V was cut by 3 bases and J by 4 bases, with 13 bases left in between. This CDR3 region has 14 residues. The CDR3 DNA reads as TGCGCCAGCAGCCACGCTGGCTCCTCGTACGAGCAGTACTTC. It is translated as CASSHAGSSYEQYF.

The chain joins TRBV19 to TRBJ1-5; no clear D gene. CDR1 LNHDA and CDR2 SQIVND come from the germline V gene (reference sequence). CDR3 length equals 11 residues. Trimming stripped 5 bases from V and 11 bases from J, with 10 bases between. The CDR3 nucleotides are TGTGCCAGTAGTGCCGGCAGGACCCAGCATTTT. It codes for CASSAGRTQHF.

This clone was seen a few times. This chain joins TRBV20-1 and TRBJ1-1; no clear D gene. From germline, CDR1 is DFQATT and CDR2 SNEGSKA (reference sequence). Trimming cost V 5 bases and J 4 bases, with 5 bases left between them. The CDR3 consists of 10 residues. The CDR3 sequence: CSAPVTEAFF. The CDR3, as DNA: TGCAGTGCTCCCGTCACTGAAGCTTTCTTT.

This clone was counted only a few times. The rearrangement links TRBV5-4 to TRBJ1-2; 7 positions agree with TRBD1. J was trimmed by 9 bases and V by 3 bases; bases with no gene match: 11. Germline lookup yields CDR1 SGHNT and CDR2 YYREEE (reference sequence). The CDR3 contains 14 residues. The CDR3 DNA reads TGTGCCAGCAGCTCCTCCGGGACAGCAGTAAGCTACACCTTC. As protein: CASSSSGTAVSYTF.

This clone was observed a few times. The gene calls are TRBV19 and TRBJ2-1, with 10 bases identical to TRBD2. CDR1 and CDR2 (germline): LNHDA, SQIVND (reference sequence). This CDR3 contains 15 residues. J gave up 4 bases and V 7 bases, and 7 bases lay outside the gene matches. Written as DNA, the CDR3 is TGTGCCAGTAACGTTGCTAGCGGGAGTTACAATGAGCAGTTCTTC. Protein: CASNVASGSYNEQFF.

The V and J genes are TRBV7-2 and TRBJ2-7, with a possible D match to TRBD1 (5 bases). Germline V CDR1 and CDR2: SGHTA, FQGNSA. This CDR3 region has 14 residues. Trimming left V 4 bases short and J 2 bases short, with 12 bases between. The CDR3 DNA is TGTGCCAGCAGCTGGTCGGACACTCCCTACGAGCAGTACTTC. It codes for CASSWSDTPYEQYF. Full variable domain (outside the CDR3, taken from reference TRBV7-2 and TRBJ2-7): GAGVSQSPSNKVTEKGKDVELRCDPISGHTALYWYRQSLGQGLEFLIYFQGNSAPDKSGLPSDRFSAERTGGSVSTLTIQRTQQEDSAVYLCASSWSDTPYEQYFGPGTRLTVT.

This clone was found a few times. The chain carries TRBV5-1 and TRBJ2-2; D is perhaps TRBD1 (6 bases). The V and J ends lost 7 bases and 3 bases respectively, with 16 bases between them. The CDR3 spans 15 residues. Germline values: CDR1 SGHRS, CDR2 YFSETQ. CDR3 amino acids: CASSEQGSDTGELFF. For the CDR3, the DNA is TGCGCCAGCTCAGAACAGGGTTCGGACACCGGGGAGCTGTTTTTT.

The chain is built from TRBV19 and TRBJ2-5; D is undetermined. Per the germline V gene, CDR1 is LNHDA and CDR2 is SQIVND (reference sequence). With 3 bases removed from V and 4 bases from J, the gap between germline ends came to 3 bases. The CDR3 contains 11 residues. The CDR3 sequence: CASSMTETQYF. As DNA, the CDR3 is TGTGCCAGTAGTATGACAGAGACCCAGTACTTC.

In this sample, this clone turned up a few times. The chain joins TRBV9 to TRBJ2-7; a possible D gene is TRBD2 (8 bases). Germline loops: CDR1 SGDLS, CDR2 YYNGEE. The CDR3 is 15 amino acids. The V and J ends lost 4 bases and 3 bases respectively, with 17 bases between them. In DNA form, the CDR3 reads TGTGCCAGCAGCATTAGCGGGACAGATGTCTACGAGCAGTACTTC. It yields the protein CASSISGTDVYEQYF.